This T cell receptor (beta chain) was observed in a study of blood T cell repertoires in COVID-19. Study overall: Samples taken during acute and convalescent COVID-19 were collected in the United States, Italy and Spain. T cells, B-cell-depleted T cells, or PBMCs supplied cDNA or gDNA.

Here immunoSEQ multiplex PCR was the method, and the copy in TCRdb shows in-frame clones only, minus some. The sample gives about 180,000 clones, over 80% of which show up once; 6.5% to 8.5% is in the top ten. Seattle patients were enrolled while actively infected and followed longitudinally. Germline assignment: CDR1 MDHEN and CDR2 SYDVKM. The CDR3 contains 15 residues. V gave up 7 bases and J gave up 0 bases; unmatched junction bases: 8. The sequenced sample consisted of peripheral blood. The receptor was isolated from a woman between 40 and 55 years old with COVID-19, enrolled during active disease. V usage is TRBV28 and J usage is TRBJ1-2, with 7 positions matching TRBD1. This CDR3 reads CASTAAGTANYGYTF. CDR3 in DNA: TGTGCCAGCACCGCGGCCGGGACAGCTAACTATGGCTACACCTTC.